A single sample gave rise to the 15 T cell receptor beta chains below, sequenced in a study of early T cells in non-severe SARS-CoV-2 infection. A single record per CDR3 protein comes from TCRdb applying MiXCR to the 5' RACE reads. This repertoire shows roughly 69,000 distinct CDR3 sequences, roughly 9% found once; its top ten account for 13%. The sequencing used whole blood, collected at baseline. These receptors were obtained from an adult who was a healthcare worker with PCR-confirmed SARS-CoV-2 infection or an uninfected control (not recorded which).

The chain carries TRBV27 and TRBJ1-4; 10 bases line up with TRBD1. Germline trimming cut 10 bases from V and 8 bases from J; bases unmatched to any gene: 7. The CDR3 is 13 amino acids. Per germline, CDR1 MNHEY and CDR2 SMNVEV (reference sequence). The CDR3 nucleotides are TGTGCCACCGGGACAGGGGACTTGGAAAAACTGTTTTTT. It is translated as CATGTGDLEKLFF.

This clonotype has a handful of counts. The chain's CDR3 is CATSDLHLGRPGGAEAFF. In nucleotides, the CDR3 is TGTGCCACCAGTGATTTGCATCTGGGGCGACCGGGAGGAGCTGAAGCTTTCTTT. This chain uses TRBV24-1 with TRBJ1-1; weak D call: TRBD1 (5 bases). CDR3 length: 18 amino acids. The V end lost 0 bases, the J end lost 6 bases, and 22 bases lay between the germline ends. Germline CDR1 reads KGHDR; CDR2 reads SFDVKD.

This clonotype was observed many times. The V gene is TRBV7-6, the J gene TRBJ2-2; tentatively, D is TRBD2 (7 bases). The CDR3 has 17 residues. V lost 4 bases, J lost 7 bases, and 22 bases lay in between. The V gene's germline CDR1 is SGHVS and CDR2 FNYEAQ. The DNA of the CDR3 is TGTGCCAGCAGCTCCCGTCTCGGGGGCGGGAGTCACGGGGAGCTGTTTTTT. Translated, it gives CASSSRLGGGSHGELFF.

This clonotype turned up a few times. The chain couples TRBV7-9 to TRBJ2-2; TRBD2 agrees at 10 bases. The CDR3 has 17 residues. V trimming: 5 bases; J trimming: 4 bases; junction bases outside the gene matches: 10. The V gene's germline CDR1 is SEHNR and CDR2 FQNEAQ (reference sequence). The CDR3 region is CASSDSLAGLGTGELFF. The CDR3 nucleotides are TGTGCCAGCAGCGACTCACTAGCGGGACTCGGCACCGGGGAGCTGTTTTTT.

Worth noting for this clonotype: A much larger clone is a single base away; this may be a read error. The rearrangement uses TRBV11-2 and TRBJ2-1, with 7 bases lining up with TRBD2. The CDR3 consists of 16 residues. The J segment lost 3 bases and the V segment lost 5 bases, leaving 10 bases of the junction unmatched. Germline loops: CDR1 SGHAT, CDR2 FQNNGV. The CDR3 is CASSGQSGTIYNEQFF. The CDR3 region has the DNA TGTGCCAGCAGCGGACAAAGCGGGACCATCTACAATGAGCAGTTCTTC.

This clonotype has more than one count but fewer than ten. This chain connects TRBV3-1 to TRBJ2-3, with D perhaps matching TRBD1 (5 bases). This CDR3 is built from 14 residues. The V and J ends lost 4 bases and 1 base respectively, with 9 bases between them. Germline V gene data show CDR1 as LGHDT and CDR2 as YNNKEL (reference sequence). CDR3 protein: CASSPGHGTDTQYF. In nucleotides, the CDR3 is TGTGCCAGCAGCCCAGGACATGGCACAGATACGCAGTATTTT.

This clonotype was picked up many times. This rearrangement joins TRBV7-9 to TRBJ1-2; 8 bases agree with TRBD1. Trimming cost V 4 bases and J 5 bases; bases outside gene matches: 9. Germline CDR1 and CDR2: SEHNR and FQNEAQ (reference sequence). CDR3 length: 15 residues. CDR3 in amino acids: CASSSGQGTLYGYTF. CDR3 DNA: TGTGCCAGCAGCTCCGGACAGGGTACTCTTTATGGCTACACCTTC.

In nucleotides, the CDR3 is TGTGCCATCAGTTGGGGCGGGACCTACGAGCAGTACTTC. It yields the protein CAISWGGTYEQYF. V and J are TRBV10-3 and TRBJ2-7; D may be TRBD2 (6 bases). The CDR3 has 13 amino acids. V was shortened by 5 bases and J by 2 bases, with 10 bases between the two germline ends. CDR1 and CDR2 from the germline V gene are ENHRY and SYGVKD.

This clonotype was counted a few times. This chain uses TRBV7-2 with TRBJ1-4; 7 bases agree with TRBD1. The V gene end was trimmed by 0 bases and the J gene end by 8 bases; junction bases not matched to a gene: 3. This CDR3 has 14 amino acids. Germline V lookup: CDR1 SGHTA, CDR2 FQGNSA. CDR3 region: CASSLAGGKEKLFF. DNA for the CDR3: TGTGCCAGCAGCTTAGCAGGGGGCAAAGAAAAACTGTTTTTT.

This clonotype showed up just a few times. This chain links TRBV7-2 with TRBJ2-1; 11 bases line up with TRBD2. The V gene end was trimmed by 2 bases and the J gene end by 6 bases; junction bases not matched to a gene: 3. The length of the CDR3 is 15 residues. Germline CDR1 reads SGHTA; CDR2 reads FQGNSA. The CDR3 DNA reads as TGTGCCAGCAGCTTATGGACTAGCGGGCCCAATGAGCAGTTCTTC. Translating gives CASSLWTSGPNEQFF. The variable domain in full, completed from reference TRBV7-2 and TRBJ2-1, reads GAGVSQSPSNKVTEKGKDVELRCDPISGHTALYWYRQSLGQGLEFLIYFQGNSAPDKSGLPSDRFSAERTGGSVSTLTIQRTQQEDSAVYLCASSLWTSGPNEQFFGPGTRLTVL.

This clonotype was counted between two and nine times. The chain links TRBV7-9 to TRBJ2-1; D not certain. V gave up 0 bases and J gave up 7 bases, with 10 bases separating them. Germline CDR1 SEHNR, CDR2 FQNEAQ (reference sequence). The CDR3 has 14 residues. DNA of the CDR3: TGTGCCAGCAGCTTAGCGTTGCGGATAAATGAGCAGTTCTTC. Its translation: CASSLALRINEQFF.

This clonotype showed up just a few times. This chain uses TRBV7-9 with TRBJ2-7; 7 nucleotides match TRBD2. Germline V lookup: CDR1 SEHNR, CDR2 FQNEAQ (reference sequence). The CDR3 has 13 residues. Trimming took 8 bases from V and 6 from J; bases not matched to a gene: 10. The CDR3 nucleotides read TGTGCCAGCCTTCCGGCGGGAGTGGGCGAGCAGTACTTC. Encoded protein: CASLPAGVGEQYF. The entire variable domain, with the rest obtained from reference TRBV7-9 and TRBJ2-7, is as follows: DTGVSQNPRHKITKRGQNVTFRCDPISEHNRLYWYRQTLGQGPEFLTYFQNEAQLEKSRLLSDRFSAERPKGSFSTLEIQRTEQGDSAMYLCASLPAGVGEQYFGPGTRLTVT.

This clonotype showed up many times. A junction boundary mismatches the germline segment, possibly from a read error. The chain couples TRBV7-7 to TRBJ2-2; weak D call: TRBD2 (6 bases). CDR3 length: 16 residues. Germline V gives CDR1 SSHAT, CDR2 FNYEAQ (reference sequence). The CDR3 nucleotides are TGTGCTAGCAGCTTAGATCCTAGCGCGAACACCGGGGAGCTGTTTTTT. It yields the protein CASSLDPSANTGELFF. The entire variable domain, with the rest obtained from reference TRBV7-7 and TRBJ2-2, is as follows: GAGVSQSPRYKVTKRGQDVTLRCDPISSHATLYWYQQALGQGPEFLTYFNYEAQPDKSGLPSDRFSAERPEGSISTLTIQRTEQRDSAMYRCASSLDPSANTGELFFGEGSRLTVL.

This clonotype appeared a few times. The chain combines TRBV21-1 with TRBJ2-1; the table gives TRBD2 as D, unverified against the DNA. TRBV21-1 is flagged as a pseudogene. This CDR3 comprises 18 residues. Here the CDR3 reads CASSSAYGTSGRWDEQFF. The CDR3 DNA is TGTGCCAGCAGCAGTGCATACGGGACTAGCGGGAGGTGGGATGAGCAGTTCTTC.

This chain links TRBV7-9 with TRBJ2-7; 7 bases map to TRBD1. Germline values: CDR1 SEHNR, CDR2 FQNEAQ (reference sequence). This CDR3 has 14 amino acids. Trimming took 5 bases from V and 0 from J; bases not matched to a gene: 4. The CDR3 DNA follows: TGTGCCAGCAGCAAGACAGGGTACTCCTACGAGCAGTACTTC. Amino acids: CASSKTGYSYEQYF.